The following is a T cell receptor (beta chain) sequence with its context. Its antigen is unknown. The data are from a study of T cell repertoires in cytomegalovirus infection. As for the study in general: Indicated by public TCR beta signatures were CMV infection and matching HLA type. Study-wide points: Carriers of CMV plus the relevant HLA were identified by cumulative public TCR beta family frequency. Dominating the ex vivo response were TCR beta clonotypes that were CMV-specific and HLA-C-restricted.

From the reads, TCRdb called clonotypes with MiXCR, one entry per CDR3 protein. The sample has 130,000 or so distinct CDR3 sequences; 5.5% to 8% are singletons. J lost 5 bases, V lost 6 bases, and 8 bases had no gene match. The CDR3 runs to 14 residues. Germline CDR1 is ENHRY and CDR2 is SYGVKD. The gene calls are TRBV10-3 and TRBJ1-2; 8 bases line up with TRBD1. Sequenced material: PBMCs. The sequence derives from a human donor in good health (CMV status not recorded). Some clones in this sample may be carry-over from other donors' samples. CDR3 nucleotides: TGTGCCATCAGCCCCGGGACAGGTCTATATGGCTACACCTTC. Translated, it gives CAISPGTGLYGYTF.